Sequencing of this T cell receptor (beta chain) was carried out in a study of shared clonotypes between healthy human individuals. The material for each subset, its genomic DNA, was split evenly across several immunoSEQ plates. Methods used by the authors: Junction-only sequences without quality scores came from ImmunoSEQ, so filtering differed. TCRdb keeps only in-frame clones here, not all; method: immunoSEQ multiplex PCR. V, J and clone size derive from that table, while D and trimming were established from the DNA sequence. The data hold about 2,500,000 clones, with roughly 92% observed a single time. Study-wide points: Represented diversity, genetic and exposure-history alike, was limited by few donors.

To note about this clone: Its matching antigen is unknown.

The length of the CDR3 is 15 residues. Between the trimmed V and J ends, which lost 1 base and 7 bases, there was a span of 13 bases. Germline V gene data show CDR1 as SGHTA and CDR2 as FQGNSA. The TCR comes from a man aged 18-30 years in good health. Material for sequencing was naive CD4+ T cells sorted from blood. Specified subset: CD45RA+ positively selected. The chain uses TRBV7-2 and TRBJ2-2; D might be TRBD1 (5 bases). CDR3 amino acids: CASSLGRVAIGELFF. The CDR3 DNA sequence: TGTGCCAGCAGCTTAGGCAGGGTCGCAATCGGGGAGCTGTTTTTT.